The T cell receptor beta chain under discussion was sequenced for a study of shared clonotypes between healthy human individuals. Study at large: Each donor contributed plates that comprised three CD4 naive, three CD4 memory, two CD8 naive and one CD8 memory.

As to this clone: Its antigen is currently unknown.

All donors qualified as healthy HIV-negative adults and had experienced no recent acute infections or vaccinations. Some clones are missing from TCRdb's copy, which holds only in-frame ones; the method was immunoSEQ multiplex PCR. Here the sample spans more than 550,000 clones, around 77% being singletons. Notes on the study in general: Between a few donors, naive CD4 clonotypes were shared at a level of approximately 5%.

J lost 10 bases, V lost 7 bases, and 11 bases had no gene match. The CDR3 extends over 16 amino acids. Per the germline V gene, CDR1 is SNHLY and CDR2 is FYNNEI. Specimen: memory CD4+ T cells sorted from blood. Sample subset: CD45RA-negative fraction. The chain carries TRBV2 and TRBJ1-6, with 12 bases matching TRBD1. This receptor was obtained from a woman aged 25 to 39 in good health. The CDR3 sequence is CASTLLAGTGGSPLHF. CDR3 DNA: TGTGCCAGCACCCTCCTAGCTGGGACAGGGGGCTCACCCCTCCACTTT.